This T cell receptor (beta chain) stems from a study of blood T cell repertoires in COVID-19. Study as a whole: The United States, Italy and Spain supplied acute and convalescent COVID-19 samples.

Per the germline V gene, CDR1 is LNHDA and CDR2 is SQIVND (reference sequence). The V and J ends lost 5 bases and 0 bases respectively, with 8 bases between them. The CDR3 is 13 residues long. Per the authors' pipeline: It was from reference gene primer amplification that nucleated cell counts were estimated. The method was immunoSEQ multiplex PCR; TCRdb's version includes in-frame clones alone and lacks a portion of them. Clonal size and the V and J genes are those of that table, whereas D and trimming came from the DNA. The table records about 49,000 clones, 82% of them present only once. The V gene is TRBV19, the J gene TRBJ2-7, with D maybe TRBD1 (6 bases). The source material was peripheral blood. This clonotype was obtained from a woman in her fifties or sixties with acute or convalescent COVID-19. The CDR3: CASSPDSSYEQYF. DNA of the CDR3: TGTGCCAGTAGTCCGGACAGCTCCTACGAGCAGTACTTC.